This T cell receptor (beta chain) was recorded in a study of T cells in narcolepsy. The overall study: Enrolled donors included narcolepsy type 1 or type 2 patients and healthy controls.

A remark on this clone: Its antigen is as yet unknown.

Profiling relied on immunoSEQ multiplex PCR, and the TCRdb table lists in-frame clones only, not all of them. The profile covers about 35,000 clones, with approximately 80% appearing a single time and approximately 1% taken by the ten largest. Study-level findings and limits: Healthy controls reportedly lacked the autoreactive clonotypes serially found in patients' blood. Same-patient CSF and blood CD4+ T cell clonotypes included HCRT-specific and TRIB2-specific autoreactive ones. No autoreactive T cell clone sequences appeared in some memory CD4+ repertoires.

The sample was memory (CD45RA-) CD4+ T cells from blood. This clonotype was sampled from a human donor in good health.

The CDR3 sequence is CASSGGGRPSDTQYF. CDR3 DNA: TGTGCCAGCAGTGGGGGCGGGAGGCCGTCGGATACGCAGTATTTT. This chain joins TRBV2 and TRBJ2-3, with 8 bases identical to TRBD2. Germline V lookup: CDR1 SNHLY, CDR2 FYNNEI. With V trimmed by 4 bases and J by 6 bases, 9 bases remained unmatched. This CDR3 is built from 15 residues. Supplemented by reference TRBV2 and TRBJ2-3, the full variable domain reads EPEVTQTPSHQVTQMGQEVILRCVPISNHLYFYWYRQILGQKVEFLVSFYNNEISEKSEIFDDQFSVERPDGSNFTLKIRSTKLEDSAMYFCASSGGGRPSDTQYFGPGTRLTVL.